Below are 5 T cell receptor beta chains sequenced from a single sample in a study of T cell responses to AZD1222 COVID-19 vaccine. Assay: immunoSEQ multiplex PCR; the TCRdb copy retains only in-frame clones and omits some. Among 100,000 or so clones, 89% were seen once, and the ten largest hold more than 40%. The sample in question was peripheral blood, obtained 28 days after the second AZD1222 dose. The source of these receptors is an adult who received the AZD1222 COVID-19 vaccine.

CDR3 sequence (DNA): TGTGCCGGCGGGACCGTGAATTTTCCCCTCCACTTT. Translated, it gives CAGGTVNFPLHF. This rearrangement joins TRBV6-5 to TRBJ1-6, with a weak D call TRBD1 (5 bases). This CDR3 has 12 amino acids. Germline lookup yields CDR1 MNHEY and CDR2 SVGAGI. V was pared by 11 bases and J by 13 bases, with 18 bases between.

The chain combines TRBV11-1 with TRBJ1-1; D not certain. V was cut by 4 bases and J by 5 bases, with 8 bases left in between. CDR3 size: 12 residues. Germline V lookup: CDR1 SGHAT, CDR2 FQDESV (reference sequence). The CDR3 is CASSSGGTEAFF. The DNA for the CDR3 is TGTGCCAGCAGCTCAGGAGGTACTGAAGCTTTCTTT.

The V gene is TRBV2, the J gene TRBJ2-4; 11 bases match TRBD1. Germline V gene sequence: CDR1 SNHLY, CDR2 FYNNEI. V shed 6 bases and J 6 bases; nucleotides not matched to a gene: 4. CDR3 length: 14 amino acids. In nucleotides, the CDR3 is TGTGCCAGCAGGCCGGGGACAGGGGGAAACATTCAGTACTTC. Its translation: CASRPGTGGNIQYF.

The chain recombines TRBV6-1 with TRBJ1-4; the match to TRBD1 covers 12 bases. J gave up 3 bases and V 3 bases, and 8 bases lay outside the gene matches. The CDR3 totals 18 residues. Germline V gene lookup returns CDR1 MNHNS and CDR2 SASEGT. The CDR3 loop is CASSEARDRGRANEKLFF. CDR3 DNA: TGTGCCAGCAGTGAGGCCCGGGACAGGGGGCGGGCTAATGAAAAACTGTTTTTT.

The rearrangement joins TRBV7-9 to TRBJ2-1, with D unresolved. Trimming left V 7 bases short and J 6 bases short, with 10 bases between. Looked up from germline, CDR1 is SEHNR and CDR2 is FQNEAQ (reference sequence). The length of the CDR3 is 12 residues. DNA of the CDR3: TGTGCCAGCAACCGACTGAGCAATGAGCAGTTCTTC. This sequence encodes CASNRLSNEQFF.